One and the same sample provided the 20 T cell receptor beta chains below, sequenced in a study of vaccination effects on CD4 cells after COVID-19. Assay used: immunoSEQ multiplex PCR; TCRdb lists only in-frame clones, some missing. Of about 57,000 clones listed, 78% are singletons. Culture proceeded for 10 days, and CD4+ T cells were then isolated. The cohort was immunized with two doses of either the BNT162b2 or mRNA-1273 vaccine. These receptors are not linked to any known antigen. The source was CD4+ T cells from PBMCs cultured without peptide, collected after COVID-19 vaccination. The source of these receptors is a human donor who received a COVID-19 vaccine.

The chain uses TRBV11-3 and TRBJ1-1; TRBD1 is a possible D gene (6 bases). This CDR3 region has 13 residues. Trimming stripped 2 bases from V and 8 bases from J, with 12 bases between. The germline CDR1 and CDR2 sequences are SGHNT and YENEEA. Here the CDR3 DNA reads TGTGCCAGCAGCTTAACGCAGGGGAAAGAAGCTTTCTTT. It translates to CASSLTQGKEAFF.

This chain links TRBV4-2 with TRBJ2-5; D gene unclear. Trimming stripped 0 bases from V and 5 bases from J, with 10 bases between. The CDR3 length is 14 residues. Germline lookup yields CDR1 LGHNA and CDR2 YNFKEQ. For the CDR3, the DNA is TGTGCCAGCAGCCAAGATGCGGAGTGGGAGACCCAGTACTTC. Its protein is CASSQDAEWETQYF.

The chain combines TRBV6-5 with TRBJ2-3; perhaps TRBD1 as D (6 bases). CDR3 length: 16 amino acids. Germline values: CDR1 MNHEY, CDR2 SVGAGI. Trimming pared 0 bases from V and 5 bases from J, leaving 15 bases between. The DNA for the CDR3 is TGTGCCAGCAGTTACTCAGCACAGGGCGCGGAAGATACGCAGTATTTT. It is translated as CASSYSAQGAEDTQYF.

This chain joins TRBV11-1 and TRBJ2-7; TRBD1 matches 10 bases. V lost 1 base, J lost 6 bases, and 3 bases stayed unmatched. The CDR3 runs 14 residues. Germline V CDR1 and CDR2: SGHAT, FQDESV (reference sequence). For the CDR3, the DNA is TGTGCCAGCAGCTTAGGGACAGGGGGAGGCGAGCAGTACTTC. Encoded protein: CASSLGTGGGEQYF. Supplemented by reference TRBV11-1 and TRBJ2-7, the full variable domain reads EAEVAQSPRYKITEKSQAVAFWCDPISGHATLYWYRQILGQGPELLVQFQDESVVDDSQLPKDRFSAERLKGVDSTLKIQPAELGDSAMYLCASSLGTGGGEQYFGPGTRLTVT.

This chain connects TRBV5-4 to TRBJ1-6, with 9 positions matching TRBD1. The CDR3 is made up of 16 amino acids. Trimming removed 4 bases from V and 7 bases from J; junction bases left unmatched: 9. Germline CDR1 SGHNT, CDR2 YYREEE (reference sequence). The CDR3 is CASSPRQGVRNSPLHF. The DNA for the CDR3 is TGTGCCAGCAGCCCTAGACAGGGGGTAAGGAATTCACCCCTCCACTTT.

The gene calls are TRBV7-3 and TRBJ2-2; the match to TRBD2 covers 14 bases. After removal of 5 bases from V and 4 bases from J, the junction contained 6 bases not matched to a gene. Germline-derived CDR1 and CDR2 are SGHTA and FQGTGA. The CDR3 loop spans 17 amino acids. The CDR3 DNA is TGTGCCAGCAGCCCCCGAGGACTAGCGGGGGGCACCGGGGAGCTGTTTTTT. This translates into CASSPRGLAGGTGELFF.

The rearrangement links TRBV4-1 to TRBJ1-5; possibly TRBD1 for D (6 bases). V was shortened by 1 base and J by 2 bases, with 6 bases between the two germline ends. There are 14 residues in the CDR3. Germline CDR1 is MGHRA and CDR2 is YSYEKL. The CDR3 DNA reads TGCGCCAGCAGCCAAGCAGGGGGCAATCAGCCCCAGCATTTT. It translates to CASSQAGGNQPQHF.

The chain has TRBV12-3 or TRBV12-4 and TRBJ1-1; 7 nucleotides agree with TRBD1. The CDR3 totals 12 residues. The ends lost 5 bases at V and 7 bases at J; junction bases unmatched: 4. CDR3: CASSVNRGEAFF. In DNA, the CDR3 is TGTGCCAGCAGTGTTAACAGGGGTGAAGCTTTCTTT.

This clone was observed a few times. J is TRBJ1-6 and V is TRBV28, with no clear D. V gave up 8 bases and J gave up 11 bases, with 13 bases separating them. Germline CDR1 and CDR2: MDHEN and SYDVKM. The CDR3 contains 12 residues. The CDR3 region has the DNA TGTGCCAGCGACGGCACGGCTCCACCCCTCCACTTT. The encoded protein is CASDGTAPPLHF.

The CDR3 loop reads CASSSTIEGVTGNTIYF. As DNA, the CDR3 is TGTGCCAGCAGCTCTACCATCGAGGGAGTGACTGGAAACACCATATATTTT. The V call is TRBV7-9, the J call TRBJ1-3, with D uncertain. CDR3 length: 17 residues. Trimming cost V 4 bases and J 2 bases, with 18 bases left between them. CDR1 is SEHNR, CDR2 FQNEAQ, per germline (reference sequence). The full variable domain, its missing parts supplied by reference TRBV7-9 and TRBJ1-3, is DTGVSQNPRHKITKRGQNVTFRCDPISEHNRLYWYRQTLGQGPEFLTYFQNEAQLEKSRLLSDRFSAERPKGSFSTLEIQRTEQGDSAMYLCASSSTIEGVTGNTIYFGEGSWLTVV.

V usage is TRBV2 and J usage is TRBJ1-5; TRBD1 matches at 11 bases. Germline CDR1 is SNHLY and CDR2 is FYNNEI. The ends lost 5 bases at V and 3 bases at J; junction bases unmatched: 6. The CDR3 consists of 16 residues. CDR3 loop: CASSWDRGYNNQPQHF. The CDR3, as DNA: TGTGCCAGCAGTTGGGACAGGGGGTATAACAATCAGCCCCAGCATTTT.

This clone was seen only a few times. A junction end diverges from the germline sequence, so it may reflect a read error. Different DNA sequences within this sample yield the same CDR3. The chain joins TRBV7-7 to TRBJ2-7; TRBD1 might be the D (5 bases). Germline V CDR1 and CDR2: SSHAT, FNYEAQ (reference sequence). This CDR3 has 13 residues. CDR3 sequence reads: CASSLSQGREQYF. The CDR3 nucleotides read TGTGCTAGCAGCTTATCGCAGGGAAGGGAGCAGTACTTC.

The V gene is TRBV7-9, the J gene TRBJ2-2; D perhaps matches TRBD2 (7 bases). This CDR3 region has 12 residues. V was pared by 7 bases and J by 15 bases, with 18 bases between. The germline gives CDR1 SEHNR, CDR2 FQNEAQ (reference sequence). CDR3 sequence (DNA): TGTGCCAGCAACCAGCGGGACATGGGGATGTTTTTT. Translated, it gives CASNQRDMGMFF. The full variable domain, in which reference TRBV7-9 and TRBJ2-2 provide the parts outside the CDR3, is DTGVSQNPRHKITKRGQNVTFRCDPISEHNRLYWYRQTLGQGPEFLTYFQNEAQLEKSRLLSDRFSAERPKGSFSTLEIQRTEQGDSAMYLCASNQRDMGMFFGEGSRLTVL.

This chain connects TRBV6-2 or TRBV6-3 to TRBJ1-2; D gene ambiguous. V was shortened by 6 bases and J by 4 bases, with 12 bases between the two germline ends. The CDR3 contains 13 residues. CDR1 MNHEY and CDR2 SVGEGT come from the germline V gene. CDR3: CASSPALSYGYTF. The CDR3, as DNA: TGTGCCAGCAGCCCGGCTTTGAGCTATGGCTACACCTTC.

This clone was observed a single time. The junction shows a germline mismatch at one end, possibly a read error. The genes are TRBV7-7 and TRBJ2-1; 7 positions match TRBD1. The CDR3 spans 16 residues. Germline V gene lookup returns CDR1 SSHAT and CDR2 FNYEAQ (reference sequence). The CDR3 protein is CASSPLLGTVYNEQFF. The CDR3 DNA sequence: TGTGCTAGCAGCCCACTCCTAGGGACAGTGTACAATGAGCAGTTCTTC.

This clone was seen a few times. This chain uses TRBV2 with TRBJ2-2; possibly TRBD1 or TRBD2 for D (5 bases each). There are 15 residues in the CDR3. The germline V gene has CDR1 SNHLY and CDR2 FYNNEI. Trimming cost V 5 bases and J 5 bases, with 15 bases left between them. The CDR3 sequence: CASSRDPLGTGELFF. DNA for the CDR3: TGTGCCAGCAGTCGGGACCCTTTGGGAACCGGGGAGCTGTTTTTT.

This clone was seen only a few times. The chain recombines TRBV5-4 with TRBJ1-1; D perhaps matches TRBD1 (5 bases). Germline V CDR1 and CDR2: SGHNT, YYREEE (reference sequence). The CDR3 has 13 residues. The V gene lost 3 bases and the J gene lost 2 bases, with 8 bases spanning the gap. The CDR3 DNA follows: TGTGCCAGCAGCTGGGGACGTAACACTGAAGCTTTCTTT. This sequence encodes CASSWGRNTEAFF.

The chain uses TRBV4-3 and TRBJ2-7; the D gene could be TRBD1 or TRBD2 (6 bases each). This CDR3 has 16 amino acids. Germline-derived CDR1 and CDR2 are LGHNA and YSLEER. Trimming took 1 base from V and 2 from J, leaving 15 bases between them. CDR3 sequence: CASSQGRGKGAYEQYF. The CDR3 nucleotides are TGCGCCAGCAGCCAAGGGCGCGGGAAGGGGGCCTACGAGCAGTACTTC.

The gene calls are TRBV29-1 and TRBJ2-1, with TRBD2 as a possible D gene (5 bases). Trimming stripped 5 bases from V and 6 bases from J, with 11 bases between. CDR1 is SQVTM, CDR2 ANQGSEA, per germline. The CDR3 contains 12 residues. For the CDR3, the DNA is TGCAGCGTTATAACGGGAAGCAATGAGCAGTTCTTC. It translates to CSVITGSNEQFF.

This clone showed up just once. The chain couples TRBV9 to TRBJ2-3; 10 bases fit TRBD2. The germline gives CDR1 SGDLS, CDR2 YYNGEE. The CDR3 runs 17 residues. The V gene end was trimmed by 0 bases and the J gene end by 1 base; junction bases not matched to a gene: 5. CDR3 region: CASSVGLAGAGTDTQYF. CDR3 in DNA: TGTGCCAGCAGCGTAGGGCTAGCGGGGGCCGGCACAGATACGCAGTATTTT.